What follows are 12 T cell receptor beta chains derived from one specimen sequenced in a study of cytomegalovirus exposure and HLA in healthy donors. PCR employed 60 Vbeta and 13 Jbeta primers. Assay: immunoSEQ multiplex PCR; the TCRdb copy retains only in-frame clones and omits some. This sample has approximately 190,000 clones, with 83% found just once. The sequenced sample consisted of PBMCs. The receptors shown here come from a man aged 35 to 55 in good health and CMV-seropositive.

The J gene is TRBJ1-2, the V gene TRBV6-4; no definite D call. Germline lookup yields CDR1 MRHNA and CDR2 SNTAGT. The ends were cut back, 8 bases at V and 8 bases at J, with 15 bases in the middle. This CDR3 region has 12 residues. CDR3 region: CASLIGGRGYTF. CDR3 nucleotide sequence: TGTGCCAGCTTAATAGGAGGGCGCGGCTACACCTTC.

V gene TRBV10-3 combines with J gene TRBJ1-1; tentative D call: TRBD1 (5 bases). This CDR3 region has 14 residues. The V end was cut by 10 bases, the J end by 4 bases, with 19 bases between. The V gene's germline CDR1 is ENHRY and CDR2 SYGVKD. The CDR3 coding sequence is TGTGCCACGGGGAGGGGCACGGAGCCCACTGAAGCTTTCTTT. This encodes CATGRGTEPTEAFF.

The V call is TRBV2, the J call TRBJ1-1, with no clear D. The CDR3 consists of 14 residues. Germline V gene sequence: CDR1 SNHLY, CDR2 FYNNEI. The ends were cut back, 6 bases at V and 1 base at J, with 12 bases in the middle. The CDR3 region is CASRAGGGNTEAFF. CDR3 bases: TGTGCCAGCAGGGCTGGAGGCGGGAACACTGAAGCTTTCTTT.

The rearrangement joins TRBV2 to TRBJ2-2; weak D call: TRBD2 (5 bases). This CDR3 is 12 amino acids long. The V and J ends lost 9 bases and 7 bases respectively, with 12 bases between them. Germline V gene lookup returns CDR1 SNHLY and CDR2 FYNNEI. CDR3 nucleotides: TGTGCCAGTGGGGAGATTATCGGGGAGCTGTTTTTT. This sequence encodes CASGEIIGELFF.

The chain couples TRBV28 to TRBJ1-5; the D gene is possibly TRBD1 (5 bases). Trimming left V 6 bases short and J 2 bases short, with 11 bases between. The CDR3 sequence is 14 residues long. The germline V gene encodes CDR1 MDHEN and CDR2 SYDVKM. The CDR3 DNA reads as TGTGCCAGCAGAAAAACAGGCCGCAATCAGCCCCAGCATTTT. It specifies CASRKTGRNQPQHF.

The gene calls are TRBV7-7 and TRBJ2-3, with D possibly matching TRBD1 (5 bases). CDR1 is SSHAT, CDR2 FNYEAQ, per germline (reference sequence). Between the trimmed V and J ends, which lost 2 bases and 3 bases, there was a span of 6 bases. The CDR3 is 13 amino acids. CDR3 coding DNA: TGTGCCAGCAGCTTACCAGGGACAGATACGCAGTATTTT. Protein product: CASSLPGTDTQYF.

About this clone: The junction differs from germline at one of its ends, possibly a read error. J is TRBJ1-1 and V is TRBV6-5; TRBD1 might be the D (5 bases). The germline V gene has CDR1 MNHEY and CDR2 SVGAGI. The CDR3 length is 12 residues. The CDR3 sequence: CASGGLNTEAFF. CDR3 DNA sequence: TGTGCCAGCGGGGGGTTGAATACTGAAGCTTTCTTT.

This clone was seen only once. This sequence joins TRBV28 and TRBJ1-5; D is undetermined. The CDR3 has 12 amino acids. Germline lookup yields CDR1 MDHEN and CDR2 SYDVKM. CDR3 in DNA: TGTGCTCCCGACGGGGGCAATCAGCCCCAGCATTTT. This sequence encodes CAPDGGNQPQHF.

The rearrangement joins TRBV6-5 to TRBJ1-5; 7 positions agree with TRBD1. V trimming: 4 bases; J trimming: 5 bases; junction bases outside the gene matches: 8. The CDR3 consists of 15 residues. The germline V gene has CDR1 MNHEY and CDR2 SVGAGI. Here the CDR3 reads CASSFRDRADQPQHF. CDR3 bases: TGTGCCAGCAGTTTTCGAGACAGGGCAGATCAGCCCCAGCATTTT.

This chain joins TRBV18 and TRBJ2-1; 8 bases line up with TRBD2. V was clipped by 3 bases and J by 2 bases; unmatched bases: 3. Germline CDR1 and CDR2: KGHSH and LQKENI. The CDR3 contains 15 residues. The chain's CDR3 is CASSPTGGAYNEQFF. DNA for the CDR3: TGTGCCAGCTCACCTACCGGGGGGGCCTACAATGAGCAGTTCTTC.

The rearrangement joins TRBV7-2 to TRBJ1-5, with TRBD1 as a possible D gene (6 bases). Looked up from germline, CDR1 is SGHTA and CDR2 is FQGNSA. The CDR3 totals 14 residues. Trimming removed 1 base from V and 11 bases from J, with 15 bases in between. The CDR3 is CASSLEGHGSAQHF. CDR3 coding DNA: TGTGCCAGCAGCTTAGAGGGACACGGATCGGCCCAGCATTTT.

This chain links TRBV7-9 with TRBJ1-1, with 7 bases fitting TRBD1. The V segment lost 4 bases and the J segment 1 base; nucleotides outside the gene matches: 3. CDR3 length: 14 residues. Germline V lookup: CDR1 SEHNR, CDR2 FQNEAQ (reference sequence). CDR3 nucleotide sequence: TGTGCCAGCAGCTATGGGACAGCGAACACTGAAGCTTTCTTT. Translating gives CASSYGTANTEAFF.